This TCR beta chain was recorded in a study of monozygotic twins with inflammatory bowel disease. There were eight separate reactions per sample in which cDNA was made. Using the 5' RACE reads, TCRdb records one entry per CDR3 protein without DNA. The sample data list approximately 400,000 distinct CDR3 sequences. The CDR3 sequence is 17 residues long. CDR1 SGHTA and CDR2 FQGNSA come from the germline V gene. With respect to this clonotype: Its specificity is not known.

Study results and caveats: Using the inverse Simpson index, IBD patients had lower TCRbeta diversity than healthy co-twins. Distinguishing T cell subtypes was not possible.

The chain carries TRBV7-2 and TRBJ2-2; TCRdb indicates TRBD1, and absent DNA this call remains unverified. The clonotype was recovered from a human donor with ulcerative colitis or Crohn's disease, or a healthy co-twin of an affected twin (not recorded which). Input material: blood. The CDR3 spells CASSLGWGRPTTGELFF. The complete variable domain, with remaining parts taken from reference TRBV7-2 and TRBJ2-2, reads GAGVSQSPSNKVTEKGKDVELRCDPISGHTALYWYRQSLGQGLEFLIYFQGNSAPDKSGLPSDRFSAERTGGSVSTLTIQRTQQEDSAVYLCASSLGWGRPTTGELFFGEGSRLTVL.